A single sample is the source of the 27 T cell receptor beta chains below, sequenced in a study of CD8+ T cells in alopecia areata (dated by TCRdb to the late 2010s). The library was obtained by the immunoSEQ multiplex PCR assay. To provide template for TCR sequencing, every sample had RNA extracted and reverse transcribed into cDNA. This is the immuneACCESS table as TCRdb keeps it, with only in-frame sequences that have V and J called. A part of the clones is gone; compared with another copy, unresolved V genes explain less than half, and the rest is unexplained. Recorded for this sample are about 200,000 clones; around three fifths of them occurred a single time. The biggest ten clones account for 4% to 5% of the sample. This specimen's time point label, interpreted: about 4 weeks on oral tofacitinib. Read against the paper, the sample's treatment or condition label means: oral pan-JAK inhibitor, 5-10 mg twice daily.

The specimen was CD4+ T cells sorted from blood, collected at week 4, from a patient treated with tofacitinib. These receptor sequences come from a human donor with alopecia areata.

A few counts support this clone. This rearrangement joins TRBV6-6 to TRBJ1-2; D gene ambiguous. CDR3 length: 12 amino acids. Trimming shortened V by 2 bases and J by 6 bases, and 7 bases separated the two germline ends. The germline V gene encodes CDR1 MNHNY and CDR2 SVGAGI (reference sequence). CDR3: CASSYRGNGYTF. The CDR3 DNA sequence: TGTGCCAGCAGTTACAGAGGGAATGGCTACACCTTC.

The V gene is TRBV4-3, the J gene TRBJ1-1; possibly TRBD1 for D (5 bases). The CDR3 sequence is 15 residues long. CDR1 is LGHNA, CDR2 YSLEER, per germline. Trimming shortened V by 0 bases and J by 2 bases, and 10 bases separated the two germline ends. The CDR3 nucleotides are TGCGCCAGCAGCCAAGATCTGGGGGGTAACACTGAAGCTTTCTTT. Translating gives CASSQDLGGNTEAFF.

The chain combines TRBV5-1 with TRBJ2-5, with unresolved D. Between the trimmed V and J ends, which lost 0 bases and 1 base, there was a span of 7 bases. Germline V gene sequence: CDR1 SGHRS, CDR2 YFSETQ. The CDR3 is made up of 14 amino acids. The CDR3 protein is CASSLEWPQETQYF. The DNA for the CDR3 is TGCGCCAGCAGCTTGGAGTGGCCCCAAGAGACCCAGTACTTC.

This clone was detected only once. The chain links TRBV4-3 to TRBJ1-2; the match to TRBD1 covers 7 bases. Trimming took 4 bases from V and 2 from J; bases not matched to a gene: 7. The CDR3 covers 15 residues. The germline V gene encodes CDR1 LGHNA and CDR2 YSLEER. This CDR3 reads CASSRHRGSNYGYTF. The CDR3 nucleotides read TGCGCCAGCAGCCGCCACAGGGGATCCAACTATGGCTACACCTTC.

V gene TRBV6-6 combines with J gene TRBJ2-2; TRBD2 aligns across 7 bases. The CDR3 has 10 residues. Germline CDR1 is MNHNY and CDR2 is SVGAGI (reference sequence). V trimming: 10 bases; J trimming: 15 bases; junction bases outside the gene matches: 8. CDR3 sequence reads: CATLGTKVFF. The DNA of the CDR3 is TGTGCCACCCTAGGGACTAAAGTGTTTTTT.

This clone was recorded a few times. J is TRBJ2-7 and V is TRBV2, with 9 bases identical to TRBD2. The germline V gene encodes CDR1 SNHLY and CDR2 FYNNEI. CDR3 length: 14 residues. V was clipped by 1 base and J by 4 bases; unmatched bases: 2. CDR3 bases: TGTGCCAGCAGTGAAGGGCTAGCGGGGTACGAGCAGTACTTC. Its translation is CASSEGLAGYEQYF.

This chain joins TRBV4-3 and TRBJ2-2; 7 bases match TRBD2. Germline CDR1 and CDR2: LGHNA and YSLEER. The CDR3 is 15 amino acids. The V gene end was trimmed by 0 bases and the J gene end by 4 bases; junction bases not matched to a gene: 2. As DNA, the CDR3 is TGCGCCAGCAGCCAAGAAGCGGGGACCACCGGGGAGCTGTTTTTT. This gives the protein CASSQEAGTTGELFF.

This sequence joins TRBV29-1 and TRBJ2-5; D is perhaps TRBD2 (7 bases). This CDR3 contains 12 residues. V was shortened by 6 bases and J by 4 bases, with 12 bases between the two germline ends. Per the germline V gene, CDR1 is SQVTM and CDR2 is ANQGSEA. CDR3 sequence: CSVDRGAETQYF. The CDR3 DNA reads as TGCAGCGTGGACCGGGGGGCAGAGACCCAGTACTTC.

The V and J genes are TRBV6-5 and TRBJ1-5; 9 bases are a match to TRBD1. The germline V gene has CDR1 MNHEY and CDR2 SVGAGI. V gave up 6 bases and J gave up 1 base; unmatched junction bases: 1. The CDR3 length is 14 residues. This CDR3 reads CASRQGASNQPQHF. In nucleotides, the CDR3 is TGTGCCAGCAGACAGGGGGCGAGCAATCAGCCCCAGCATTTT.

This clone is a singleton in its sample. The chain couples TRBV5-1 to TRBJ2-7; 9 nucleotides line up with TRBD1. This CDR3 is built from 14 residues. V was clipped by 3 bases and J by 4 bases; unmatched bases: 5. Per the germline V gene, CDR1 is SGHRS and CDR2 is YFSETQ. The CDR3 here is CASSSGQGMYEQYF. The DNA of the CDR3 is TGCGCCAGCAGCTCCGGACAGGGGATGTACGAGCAGTACTTC.

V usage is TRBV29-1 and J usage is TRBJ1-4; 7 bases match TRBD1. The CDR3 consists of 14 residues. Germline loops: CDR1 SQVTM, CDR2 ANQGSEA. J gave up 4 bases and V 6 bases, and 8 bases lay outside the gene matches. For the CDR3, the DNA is TGCAGCGTAACTTCTCAGGGGGGTAATGAAAAACTGTTTTTT. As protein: CSVTSQGGNEKLFF.

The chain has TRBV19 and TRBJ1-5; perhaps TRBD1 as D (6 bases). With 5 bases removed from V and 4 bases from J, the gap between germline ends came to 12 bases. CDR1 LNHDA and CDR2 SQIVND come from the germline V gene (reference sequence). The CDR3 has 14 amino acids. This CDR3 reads CASSSQQGNQPQHF. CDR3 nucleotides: TGTGCCAGTAGTTCTCAACAGGGAAATCAGCCCCAGCATTTT.

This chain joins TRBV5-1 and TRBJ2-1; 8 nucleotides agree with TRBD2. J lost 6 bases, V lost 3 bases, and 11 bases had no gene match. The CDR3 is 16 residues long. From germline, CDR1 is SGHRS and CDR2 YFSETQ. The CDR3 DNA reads TGCGCCAGCAGCTCGGACCCCGGGACTAGTTCCAATGAGCAGTTCTTC. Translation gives CASSSDPGTSSNEQFF.

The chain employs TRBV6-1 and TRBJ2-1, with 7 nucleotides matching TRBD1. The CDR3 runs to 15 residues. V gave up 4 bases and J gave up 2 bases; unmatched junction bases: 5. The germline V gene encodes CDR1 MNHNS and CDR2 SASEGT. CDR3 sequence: CASSGTGATYNEQFF. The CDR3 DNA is TGTGCCAGCAGTGGAACAGGGGCCACCTACAATGAGCAGTTCTTC.

The CDR3 sequence: CASSIGGPNTGELFF. The CDR3 coding sequence is TGCGCCAGCTCCATTGGCGGTCCGAACACCGGGGAGCTGTTTTTT. The chain couples TRBV5-1 to TRBJ2-2; D remains ambiguous. V shed 7 bases and J shed 0 bases, with 13 bases lying between them. CDR1 is SGHRS and CDR2 is YFSETQ in the germline V gene. This CDR3 is built from 15 residues.

CDR3 residues: CASSLAGQGDEKLFF. In nucleotides, the CDR3 is TGCGCCAGCAGCTTGGCGGGACAGGGAGATGAAAAACTGTTTTTT. This chain uses TRBV5-1 with TRBJ1-4; 9 bases align to TRBD1. CDR1 SGHRS and CDR2 YFSETQ come from the germline V gene. This CDR3 region has 15 residues. J gave up 6 bases and V 0 bases, and 3 bases lay outside the gene matches.

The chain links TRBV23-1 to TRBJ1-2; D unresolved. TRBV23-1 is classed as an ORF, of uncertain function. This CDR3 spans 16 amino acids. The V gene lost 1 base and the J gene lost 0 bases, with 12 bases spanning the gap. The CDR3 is CASSQYGSYSNYGYTF. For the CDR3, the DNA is TGCGCCAGCAGTCAATACGGCAGTTACTCTAACTATGGCTACACCTTC.

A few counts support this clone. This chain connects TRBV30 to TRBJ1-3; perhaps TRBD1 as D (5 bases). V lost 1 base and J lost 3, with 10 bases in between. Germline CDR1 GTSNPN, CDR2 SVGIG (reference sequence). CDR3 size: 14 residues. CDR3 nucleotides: TGTGCCTGGAGTGGACAGAGCTTTGGAAACACCATATATTTT. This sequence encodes CAWSGQSFGNTIYF.

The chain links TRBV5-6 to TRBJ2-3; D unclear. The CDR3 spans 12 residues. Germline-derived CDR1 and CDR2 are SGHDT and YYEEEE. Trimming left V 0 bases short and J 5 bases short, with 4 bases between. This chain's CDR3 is CASSLVGDTQYF. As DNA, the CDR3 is TGTGCCAGCAGCTTGGTGGGAGATACGCAGTATTTT.

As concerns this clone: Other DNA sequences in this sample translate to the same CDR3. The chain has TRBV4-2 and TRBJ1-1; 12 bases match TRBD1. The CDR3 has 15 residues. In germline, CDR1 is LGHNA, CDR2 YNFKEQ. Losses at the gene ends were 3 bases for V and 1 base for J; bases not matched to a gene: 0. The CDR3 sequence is CASSQGQGANTEAFF. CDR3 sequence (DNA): TGTGCCAGCAGCCAGGGACAGGGGGCGAACACTGAAGCTTTCTTT.

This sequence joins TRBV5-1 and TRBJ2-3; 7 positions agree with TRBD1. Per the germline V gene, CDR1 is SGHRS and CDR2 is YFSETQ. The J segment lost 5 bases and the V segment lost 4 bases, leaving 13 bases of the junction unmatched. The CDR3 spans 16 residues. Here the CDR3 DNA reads TGCGCCAGCAGCATAGGGGGCGCCGGATATAGAGATACGCAGTATTTT. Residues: CASSIGGAGYRDTQYF.

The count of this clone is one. CDR3 sequence: CASKNSRTSYEQYF. The CDR3 coding sequence is TGTGCCAGCAAGAACTCCCGGACCTCGTACGAGCAGTACTTC. This chain joins TRBV2 and TRBJ2-7; no clear D gene. V lost 7 bases and J lost 4, with 17 bases in between. Germline V CDR1 and CDR2: SNHLY, FYNNEI. The CDR3 totals 14 residues.

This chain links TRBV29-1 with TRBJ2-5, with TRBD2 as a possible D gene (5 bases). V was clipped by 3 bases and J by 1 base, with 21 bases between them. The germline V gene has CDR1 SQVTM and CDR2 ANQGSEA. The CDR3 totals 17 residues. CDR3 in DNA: TGCAGCGTTGATGGGGTCTTAAGCGGATGGCGCCAAGAGACCCAGTACTTC. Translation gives CSVDGVLSGWRQETQYF.

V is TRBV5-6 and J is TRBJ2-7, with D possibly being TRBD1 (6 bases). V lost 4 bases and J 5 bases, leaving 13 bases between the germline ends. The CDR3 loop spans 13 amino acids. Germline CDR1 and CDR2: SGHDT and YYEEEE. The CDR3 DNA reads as TGTGCCAGCAGCCTCAGGGGTTCGAACGAGCAGTACTTC. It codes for CASSLRGSNEQYF.

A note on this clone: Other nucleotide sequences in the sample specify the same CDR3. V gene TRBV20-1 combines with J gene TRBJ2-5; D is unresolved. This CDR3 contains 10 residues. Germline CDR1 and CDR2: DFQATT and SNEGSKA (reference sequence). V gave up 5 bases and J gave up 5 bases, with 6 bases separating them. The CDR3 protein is CSAPSETQYF. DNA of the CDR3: TGCAGTGCTCCCTCGGAGACCCAGTACTTC.

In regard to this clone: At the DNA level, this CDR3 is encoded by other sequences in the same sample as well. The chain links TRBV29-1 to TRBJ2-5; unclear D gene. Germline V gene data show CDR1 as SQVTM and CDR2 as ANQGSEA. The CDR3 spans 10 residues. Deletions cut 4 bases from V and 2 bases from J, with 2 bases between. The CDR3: CSVGQETQYF. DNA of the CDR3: TGCAGCGTTGGACAAGAGACCCAGTACTTC.

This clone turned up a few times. Here the CDR3 reads CSVERDLYTGELFF. The CDR3 coding sequence is TGCAGCGTTGAACGGGACTTATACACCGGGGAGCTGTTTTTT. This sequence joins TRBV29-1 and TRBJ2-2; a weak D match, TRBD2 (6 bases). V gave up 2 bases and J gave up 3 bases, with 10 bases separating them. CDR1 and CDR2 from the germline V gene are SQVTM and ANQGSEA. The CDR3 covers 14 residues.